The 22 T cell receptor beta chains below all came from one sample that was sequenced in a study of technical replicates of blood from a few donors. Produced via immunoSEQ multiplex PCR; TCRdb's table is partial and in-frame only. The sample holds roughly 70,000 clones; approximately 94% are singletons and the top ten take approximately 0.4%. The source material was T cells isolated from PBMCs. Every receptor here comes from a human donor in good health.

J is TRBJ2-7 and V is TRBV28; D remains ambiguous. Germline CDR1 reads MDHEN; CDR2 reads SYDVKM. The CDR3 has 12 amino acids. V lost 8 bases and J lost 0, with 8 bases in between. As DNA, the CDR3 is TGTGCCAGCCGTGGAGACTCCTACGAGCAGTACTTC. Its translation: CASRGDSYEQYF.

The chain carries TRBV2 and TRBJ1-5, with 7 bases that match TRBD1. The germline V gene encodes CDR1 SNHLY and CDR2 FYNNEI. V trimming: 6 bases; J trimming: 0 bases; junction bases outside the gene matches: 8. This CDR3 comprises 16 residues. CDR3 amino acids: CASRTGTVNSNQPQHF. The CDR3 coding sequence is TGTGCCAGCAGAACCGGGACAGTGAATAGCAATCAGCCCCAGCATTTT.

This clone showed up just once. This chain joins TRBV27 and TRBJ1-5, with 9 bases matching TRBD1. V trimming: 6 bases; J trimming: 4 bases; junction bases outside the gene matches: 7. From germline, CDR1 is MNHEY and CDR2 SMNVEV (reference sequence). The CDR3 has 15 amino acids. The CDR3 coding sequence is TGTGCCAGCAGCCGGGACAGGGTAGGGAATCAGCCCCAGCATTTT. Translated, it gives CASSRDRVGNQPQHF.

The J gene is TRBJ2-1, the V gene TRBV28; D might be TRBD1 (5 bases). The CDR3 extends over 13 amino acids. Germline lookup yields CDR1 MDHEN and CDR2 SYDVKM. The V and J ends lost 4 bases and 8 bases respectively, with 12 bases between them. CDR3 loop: CASSYRPRDEQFF. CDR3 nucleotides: TGTGCCAGCAGTTACCGACCCAGGGATGAGCAGTTCTTC.

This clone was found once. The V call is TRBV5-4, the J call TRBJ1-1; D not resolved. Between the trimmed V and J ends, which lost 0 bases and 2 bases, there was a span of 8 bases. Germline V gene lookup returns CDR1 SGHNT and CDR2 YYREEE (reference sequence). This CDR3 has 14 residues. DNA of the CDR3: TGTGCCAGCAGCTTGGCGTCCAGAAACACTGAAGCTTTCTTT. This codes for CASSLASRNTEAFF.

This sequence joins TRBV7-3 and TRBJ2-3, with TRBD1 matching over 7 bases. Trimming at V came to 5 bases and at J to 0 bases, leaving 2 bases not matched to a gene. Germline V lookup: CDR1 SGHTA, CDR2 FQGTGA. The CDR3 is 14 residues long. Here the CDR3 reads CASSPGQSTDTQYF. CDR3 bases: TGTGCCAGCAGCCCGGGACAGAGCACAGATACGCAGTATTTT.

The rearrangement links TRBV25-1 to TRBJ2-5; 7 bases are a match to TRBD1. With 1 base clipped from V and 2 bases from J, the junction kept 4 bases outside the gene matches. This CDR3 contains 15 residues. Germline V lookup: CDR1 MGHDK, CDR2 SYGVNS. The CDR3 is CASSEFRDRQETQYF. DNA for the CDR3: TGTGCCAGCAGTGAATTTCGGGACAGACAAGAGACCCAGTACTTC.

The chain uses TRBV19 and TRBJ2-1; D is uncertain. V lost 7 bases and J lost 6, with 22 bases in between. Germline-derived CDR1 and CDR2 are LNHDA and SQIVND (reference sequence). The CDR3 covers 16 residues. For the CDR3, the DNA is TGTGCCAGTACTCCCCTTTATGCGTTTGTGTTCAATGAGCAGTTCTTC. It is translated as CASTPLYAFVFNEQFF.

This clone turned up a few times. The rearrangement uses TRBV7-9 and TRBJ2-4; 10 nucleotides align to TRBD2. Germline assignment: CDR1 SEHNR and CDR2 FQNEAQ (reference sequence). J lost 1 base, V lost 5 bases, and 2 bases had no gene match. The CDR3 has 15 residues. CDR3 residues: CASSRAGGAKNIQYF. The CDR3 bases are TGTGCCAGCAGCCGAGCGGGAGGGGCCAAAAACATTCAGTACTTC.

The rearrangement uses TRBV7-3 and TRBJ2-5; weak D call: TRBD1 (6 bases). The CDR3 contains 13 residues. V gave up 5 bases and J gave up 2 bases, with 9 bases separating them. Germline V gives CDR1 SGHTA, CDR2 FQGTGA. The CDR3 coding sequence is TGTGCCAGCAGCCCAGGACAGCAAGAGACCCAGTACTTC. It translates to CASSPGQQETQYF.

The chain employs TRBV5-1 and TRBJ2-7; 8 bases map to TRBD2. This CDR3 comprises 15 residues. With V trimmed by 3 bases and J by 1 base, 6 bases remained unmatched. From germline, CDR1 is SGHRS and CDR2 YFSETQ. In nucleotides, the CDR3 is TGCGCCAGCAGCTCCACCGGGAGGGCTTCCTACGAGCAGTACTTC. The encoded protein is CASSSTGRASYEQYF.

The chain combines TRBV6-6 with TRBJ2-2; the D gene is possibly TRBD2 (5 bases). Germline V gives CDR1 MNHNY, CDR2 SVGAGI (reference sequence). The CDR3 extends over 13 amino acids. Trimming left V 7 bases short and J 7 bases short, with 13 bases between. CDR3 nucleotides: TGTGCCAGCACCCCAACTAGGATCGGGGAGCTGTTTTTT. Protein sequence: CASTPTRIGELFF.

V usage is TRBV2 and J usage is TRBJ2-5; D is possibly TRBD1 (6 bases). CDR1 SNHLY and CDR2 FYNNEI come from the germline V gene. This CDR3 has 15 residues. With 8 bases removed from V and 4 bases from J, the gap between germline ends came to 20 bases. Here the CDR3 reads CASLSTGGSSETQYF. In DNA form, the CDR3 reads TGTGCCAGCCTGTCGACAGGAGGCTCGTCAGAGACCCAGTACTTC.

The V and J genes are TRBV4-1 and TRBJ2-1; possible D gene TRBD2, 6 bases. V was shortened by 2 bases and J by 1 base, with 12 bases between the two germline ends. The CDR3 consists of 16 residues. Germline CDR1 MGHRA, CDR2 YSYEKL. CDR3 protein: CASSQKPSGSYNEQFF. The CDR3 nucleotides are TGCGCCAGCAGCCAAAAACCCAGCGGGTCCTACAATGAGCAGTTCTTC.

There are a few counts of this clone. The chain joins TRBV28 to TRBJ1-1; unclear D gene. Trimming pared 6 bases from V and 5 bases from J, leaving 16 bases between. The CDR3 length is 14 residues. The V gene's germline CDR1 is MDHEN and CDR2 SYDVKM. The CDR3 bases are TGTGCCAGCAGCCGTCTAGTCATCGGTACTGAAGCTTTCTTT. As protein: CASSRLVIGTEAFF.

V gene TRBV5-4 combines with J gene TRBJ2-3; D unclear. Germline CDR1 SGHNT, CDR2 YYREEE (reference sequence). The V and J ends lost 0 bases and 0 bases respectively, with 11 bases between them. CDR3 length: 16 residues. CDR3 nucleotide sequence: TGTGCCAGCAGCTTGGGTATCCCAACTAGCACAGATACGCAGTATTTT. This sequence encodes CASSLGIPTSTDTQYF.

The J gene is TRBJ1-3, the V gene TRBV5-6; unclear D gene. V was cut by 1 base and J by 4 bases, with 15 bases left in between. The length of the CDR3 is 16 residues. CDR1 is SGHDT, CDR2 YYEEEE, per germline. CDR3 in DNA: TGTGCCAGCAGCTTGACTCGGGATTTAGGGGGAAACACCATATATTTT. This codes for CASSLTRDLGGNTIYF.

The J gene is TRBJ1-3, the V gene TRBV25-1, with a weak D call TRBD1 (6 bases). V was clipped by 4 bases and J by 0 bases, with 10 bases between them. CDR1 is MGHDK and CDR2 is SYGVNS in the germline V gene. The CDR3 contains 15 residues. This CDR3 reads CASSGDTTSGNTIYF. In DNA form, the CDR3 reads TGTGCCAGCAGTGGGGACACTACCTCTGGAAACACCATATATTTT.

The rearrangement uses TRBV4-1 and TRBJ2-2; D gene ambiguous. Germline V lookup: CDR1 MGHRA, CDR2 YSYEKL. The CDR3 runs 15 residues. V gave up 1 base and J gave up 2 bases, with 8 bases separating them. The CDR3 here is CASSQGNNNTGELFF. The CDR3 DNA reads TGCGCCAGCAGCCAAGGCAACAACAACACCGGGGAGCTGTTTTTT.

CDR3 nucleotide sequence: TGTGCCAGCATTAAACTACAGGGGTACACTGAAGCTTTCTTT. The encoded protein is CASIKLQGYTEAFF. The chain uses TRBV2 and TRBJ1-1; 7 nucleotides align to TRBD1. There are 14 residues in the CDR3. With 7 bases clipped from V and 3 bases from J, the junction kept 8 bases outside the gene matches. Germline loops: CDR1 SNHLY, CDR2 FYNNEI. The full variable domain, in which reference TRBV2 and TRBJ1-1 provide the parts outside the CDR3, is EPEVTQTPSHQVTQMGQEVILRCVPISNHLYFYWYRQILGQKVEFLVSFYNNEISEKSEIFDDQFSVERPDGSNFTLKIRSTKLEDSAMYFCASIKLQGYTEAFFGQGTRLTVV.

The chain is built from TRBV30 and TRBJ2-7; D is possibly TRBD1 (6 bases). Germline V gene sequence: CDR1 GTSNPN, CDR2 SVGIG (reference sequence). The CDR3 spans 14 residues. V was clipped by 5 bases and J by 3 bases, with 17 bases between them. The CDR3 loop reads CAWVGRAGVYEQYF. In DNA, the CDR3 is TGTGCCTGGGTGGGACGGGCAGGGGTCTACGAGCAGTACTTC.

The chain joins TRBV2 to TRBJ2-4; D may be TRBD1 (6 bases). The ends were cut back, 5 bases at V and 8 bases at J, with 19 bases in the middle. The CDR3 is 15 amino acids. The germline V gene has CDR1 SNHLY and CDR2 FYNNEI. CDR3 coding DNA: TGTGCCAGCAGTTATTATACAGGGAGTGGAGACATTCAGTACTTC. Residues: CASSYYTGSGDIQYF.